A selection of T cell receptor beta chains follows, all from one sample in a study of T-cell reconstitution after alpha-beta-depleted transplantation in children. TCRdb ran MiXCR on the PCR reads and lists one entry per CDR3 protein. The sample consists of around 500,000 distinct CDR3 sequences, approximately 22% of them appearing once. The sequences come from PBMCs, mostly from graft donor cells, collected 360 days after TCRalphabeta/CD19-depleted stem cell transplant. Receptors originate from a boy younger than two who had a stem cell transplant for acute myeloid leukemia, so the T cells may come from the graft donor. CDR3s include the opening cysteine and the closing phenylalanine or tryptophan. Fields, in order: V gene, J gene, clone size, CDR3 protein. Clone size is shown for a subset of rows, as once, few, many or a class of expanded clone.

TRBV7-9	TRBJ2-1	-	CASSRMGLVNEQFF
TRBV29-1	TRBJ2-3	many	CSVVEAARPDTQYF
TRBV29-1	TRBJ1-1	many	CSVPGQVPNTEAFF
TRBV7-9	TRBJ2-5	-	CASSPFGDTNQETQYF
TRBV6-2/TRBV6-3	TRBJ1-5	-	CASSDTGTGGSWDQPQHF
TRBV20-1	TRBJ2-1	few	CSARFGLEQFF
TRBV18	TRBJ2-1	many	CASSPWEPGWNEQFF
TRBV7-2	TRBJ2-1	-	CASSSLRTGLNNEQFF
TRBV12-3/TRBV12-4	TRBJ2-3	once	CASSRTSGVLGKDTQYF
TRBV12-3/TRBV12-4	TRBJ2-7	many	CASSPSGGYHEQYF
TRBV5-6	TRBJ2-1	many	CASSFRRSQGEQFF
TRBV7-6	TRBJ2-5	many	CASSSLGGQETQYF
TRBV27	TRBJ2-2	-	CASSLSIGTGNTGELFF
TRBV29-1	TRBJ1-1	few	CSVVGRQAGTEAFF
TRBV4-3	TRBJ2-2	few	CASSQDLSSRNTGELFF
TRBV20-1	TRBJ1-2	many	CSARKGASYGYTF
TRBV20-1	TRBJ2-3	-	CCASPLAGGSSTDTQYF
TRBV4-1	TRBJ1-2	-	CASSQDPTANYGYTF
TRBV20-1	TRBJ2-3	few	CSAYYVLAGTDTQYF
TRBV4-3	TRBJ2-5	many	CASSQGLAVQETQYF
TRBV6-1	TRBJ1-1	-	CASTPFGGFSTEAFF
TRBV29-1	TRBJ2-3	few	CSVSRGRSDTQYF
TRBV7-2	TRBJ2-2	-	CASSLLPKRGELFF
TRBV20-1	TRBJ1-1	many	CSARLTSVVTEAFF
TRBV20-1	TRBJ2-7	few	CSARYRGSRYEQYF
TRBV6-7	TRBJ2-1	-	CASSYGQDLNNEQFF
TRBV29-1	TRBJ1-5	many	CSVAPAGVGDQPQHF
TRBV20-1	TRBJ2-4	many	CSARDPGKNIQYF
TRBV29-1	TRBJ2-1	many	CSVGPAYNEQFF
TRBV12-3/TRBV12-4	TRBJ1-2	many	CASRGNYGYTF
TRBV12-3/TRBV12-4	TRBJ2-1	-	CASSSGPNNEQFF
TRBV29-1	TRBJ2-5	-	CSGDRVVGETQYF
TRBV12-3/TRBV12-4	TRBJ2-1	many	CASSPRDESSYNEQFF
TRBV20-1	TRBJ2-5	many	CSARGASGGPVQETQYF
TRBV15	TRBJ2-3	many	CATSRVRGRDTQYF
TRBV29-1	TRBJ2-4	-	CSVGHFADIQYF
TRBV12-3/TRBV12-4	TRBJ1-5	-	CASSTSSLWGPQHF
TRBV10-3	TRBJ2-6	-	CAISVSGLPGSGANVLTF
TRBV7-8	TRBJ1-5	-	CASSFEGFDQPQHF
TRBV6-5	TRBJ2-3	many	CASSYNGGRDTQYF
TRBV4-2	TRBJ2-1	-	CASSRPGNNEQFF
TRBV6-1	TRBJ1-1	-	CASSRAGSRRNTEAFF
TRBV7-2	TRBJ2-1	-	CASSLDHLEQFF
TRBV6-1	TRBJ2-1	-	CASSPAGTGDFYEQFF
TRBV12-3/TRBV12-4	TRBJ2-7	-	CASSLGREWSIYDEQYF
TRBV29-1	TRBJ2-1	many	CSFYLAGDEQFF